A selection of T cell receptor beta chains follows, all from one sample in a study of technical replicates of blood from a few donors. TCRdb's copy holds only in-frame clones and misses some; the assay was immunoSEQ multiplex PCR. The repertoire holds more than 65,000 clones, with 95% to 97% as singletons. Sequenced: T cells isolated from PBMCs. The receptors here all came from a human donor in good health. CDR3s include the opening cysteine and the closing phenylalanine or tryptophan. The D gene is left open where the match is weak. A clone size is listed for some rows: how often the clone was seen (once, few, many), or a class if it is expanded.

CDR3	DNA	D	J	size	V
CASSLVRGTYEQYF	TGTGCCAGCAGCTTAGTTAGGGGTACCTACGAGCAGTACTTC	.	TRBJ2-7	.	TRBV7-3
CASSLFAGNQPQHF	TGTGCCAGCAGTTTATTTGCCGGGAATCAGCCCCAGCATTTT	.	TRBJ1-5	.	TRBV28
CASSKTVYEQYF	TGTGCCAGCAGCAAGACAGTCTACGAGCAGTACTTC	.	TRBJ2-7	.	TRBV5-6
CASSLYGGTDTQYF	TGTGCCAGCAGTTTATACGGGGGCACAGATACGCAGTATTTT	.	TRBJ2-3	.	TRBV28
CARSLGSSLNEQYF	TGTGCCAGAAGCTTGGGTAGCTCTCTTAACGAGCAGTACTTC	.	TRBJ2-7	.	TRBV5-3
CASRVQGPHTGELFF	TGCGCCAGCAGGGTACAGGGGCCGCACACCGGGGAGCTGTTTTTT	TRBD1	TRBJ2-2	.	TRBV5-1
CASRSGLNTGELFF	TGTGCCAGCAGATCTGGACTGAACACCGGGGAGCTGTTTTTT	.	TRBJ2-2	.	TRBV2
CSVEEYRGQGYGYTF	TGCAGCGTTGAAGAGTATAGGGGACAGGGCTATGGCTACACCTTC	TRBD1	TRBJ1-2	once	TRBV29-1
CASSGPDYYLDGYTF	TGTGCCAGCAGTGGGCCGGATTACTATCTTGATGGCTACACCTTC	.	TRBJ1-2	.	TRBV6-1
CASSAAGTAGNTIYF	TGTGCCAGCAGCGCCGCCGGGACAGCTGGAAACACCATATATTTT	TRBD1	TRBJ1-3	.	TRBV9
CASSPRGKTEAFF	TGTGCCAGTAGTCCTCGAGGGAAAACTGAAGCTTTCTTT	.	TRBJ1-1	.	TRBV19
CASSFLAGGEGYEQYF	TGCGCCAGCAGCTTTTTAGCGGGAGGCGAGGGCTACGAGCAGTACTTC	TRBD2	TRBJ2-7	.	TRBV5-1
CASSEAGPETQYF	TGTGCCAGCAGTGAGGCAGGGCCGGAGACCCAGTACTTC	.	TRBJ2-5	.	TRBV2
CASSLAGHYPYEQYF	TGTGCCAGCAGCTTGGCAGGGCACTACCCCTACGAGCAGTACTTC	.	TRBJ2-7	.	TRBV5-4
CASRVRTSGMVLPDTQYF	TGTGCCAGCAGAGTGAGGACTAGCGGGATGGTCTTGCCAGATACGCAGTATTTT	TRBD2	TRBJ2-3	once	TRBV27
CASAQRSYEQYF	TGTGCCAGCGCCCAAAGGAGCTACGAGCAGTACTTC	.	TRBJ2-7	.	TRBV28
CASSVEGGTDTQYF	TGTGCCAGCAGCGTAGAAGGGGGTACAGATACGCAGTATTTT	.	TRBJ2-3	once	TRBV9
CASSPIRQFHQPQHF	TGTGCCAGCAGTCCCATTAGACAGTTCCATCAGCCCCAGCATTTT	.	TRBJ1-5	.	TRBV28
CASSVGLAEGQETQYF	TGTGCCAGCAGCGTAGGGCTAGCGGAGGGCCAAGAGACCCAGTACTTC	TRBD2	TRBJ2-5	.	TRBV9
CASSPGLAGATDTQYF	TGTGCCAGCTCACCGGGACTAGCGGGAGCCACAGATACGCAGTATTTT	TRBD2	TRBJ2-3	.	TRBV18
CSVGLTSGETQYF	TGCAGCGTTGGGTTGACTAGTGGGGAGACCCAGTACTTC	.	TRBJ2-5	.	TRBV29-1
CASSYPRVETEAFF	TGTGCCAGCAGCTATCCCAGGGTTGAGACTGAAGCTTTCTTT	.	TRBJ1-1	once	TRBV7-2
CASSARTGGNTGELFF	TGCGCCAGCAGCGCACGGACAGGGGGAAACACCGGGGAGCTGTTTTTT	TRBD1	TRBJ2-2	.	TRBV4-3
CASSLGQGALEQYF	TGTGCCAGCAGCTTAGGTCAGGGGGCGCTCGAGCAGTACTTC	TRBD1	TRBJ2-7	.	TRBV11-3
CASTRGLAGERDTQYF	TGTGCCAGCACCCGAGGGCTAGCGGGAGAGAGGGATACGCAGTATTTT	TRBD2	TRBJ2-3	.	TRBV7-2
CASSSGTDFPNEQFF	TGTGCCAGCAGCTCCGGGACAGATTTTCCGAATGAGCAGTTCTTC	TRBD1	TRBJ2-1	.	TRBV7-3
CASNRAGASTDTQYF	TGCGCCAGCAATCGGGCGGGCGCTAGCACAGATACGCAGTATTTT	.	TRBJ2-3	.	TRBV10-2
CASSQPRQGNNYGYTF	TGCGCCAGCAGCCAACCTCGACAGGGTAACAATTATGGCTACACCTTC	TRBD1	TRBJ1-2	once	TRBV4-1
CATSRRGGPYEQYF	TGTGCCACCAGCAGAAGGGGCGGTCCCTACGAGCAGTACTTC	.	TRBJ2-7	.	TRBV15
CASSYLTGGTGELFF	TGTGCCAGCAGCTATCTCACGGGAGGCACCGGGGAGCTGTTTTTT	TRBD2	TRBJ2-2	.	TRBV7-3
CATSRAGLGGSAEAFF	TGTGCCACCAGCAGAGCCGGCCTCGGGGGGTCGGCTGAAGCTTTCTTT	.	TRBJ1-1	.	TRBV15
CASSLIGGEQYF	TGTGCCAGCAGTTTAATAGGGGGCGAGCAGTACTTC	.	TRBJ2-7	.	TRBV27
CASSLESVGNTIYF	TGCGCCAGCAGCTTGGAGAGTGTTGGAAACACCATATATTTT	.	TRBJ1-3	.	TRBV5-1
CASSVGREGLQETQYF	TGTGCCAGCAGCGTAGGTCGGGAGGGGCTACAAGAGACCCAGTACTTC	TRBD2	TRBJ2-5	.	TRBV9
CASSPGGVVAYEQYF	TGTGCCAGCAGCCCGGGGGGGGTAGTCGCCTACGAGCAGTACTTC	TRBD2	TRBJ2-7	.	TRBV11-3
CASSFGTQAFF	TGTGCCAGCAGCTTCGGGACACAAGCTTTCTTT	.	TRBJ1-1	.	TRBV5-6
CASSIQGLGETQYF	TGTGCCAGTAGTATACAGGGTCTAGGGGAGACCCAGTACTTC	.	TRBJ2-5	.	TRBV19
CASSYSSLSGANVLTF	TGTGCCAGCAGTTACTCGAGTCTCTCTGGGGCCAACGTCCTGACTTTC	.	TRBJ2-6	.	TRBV6-5
CASREGLVGVYEQYF	TGCGCCAGCAGGGAAGGACTGGTAGGAGTCTACGAGCAGTACTTC	.	TRBJ2-7	.	TRBV5-1
CASSLGGYGNQPQHF	TGTGCCAGCAGCTTGGGGGGGTACGGCAATCAGCCCCAGCATTTT	.	TRBJ1-5	.	TRBV27
CASSIRTPNTEAFF	TGTGCCAGTAGTATACGAACACCCAACACTGAAGCTTTCTTT	.	TRBJ1-1	.	TRBV19
CASSLGQGSNQPQHF	TGTGCCAGCAGCTTAGGACAGGGCAGCAATCAGCCCCAGCATTTT	TRBD1	TRBJ1-5	.	TRBV11-3
CAWTDGLAGPDTQYF	TGTGCCTGGACCGATGGACTAGCGGGGCCAGATACGCAGTATTTT	TRBD2	TRBJ2-3	.	TRBV30
CASSFGGAEEKLFF	TGCGCCAGCAGCTTTGGGGGGGCGGAAGAAAAACTGTTTTTT	.	TRBJ1-4	.	TRBV5-1
CASSLAREIEQFF	TGTGCCAGCAGCTTAGCACGGGAGATTGAGCAGTTCTTC	.	TRBJ2-1	.	TRBV7-9
CASSQDGQGSYEQYF	TGTGCCAGCAGCCAAGACGGACAGGGCTCCTACGAGCAGTACTTC	TRBD1	TRBJ2-7	.	TRBV4-2
CASSYTRVNTEAFF	TGTGCCAGCAGTTATACCAGGGTGAACACTGAAGCTTTCTTT	.	TRBJ1-1	.	TRBV6-5
CASSLDRTNEKLFF	TGTGCCAGCAGCTTGGACAGAACTAATGAAAAACTGTTTTTT	.	TRBJ1-4	.	TRBV9
CASTTGTIDGYTF	TGTGCCAGCACTACCGGGACAATAGACGGCTACACCTTC	.	TRBJ1-2	.	TRBV6-1
CSVGPSGNEQYF	TGCAGCGTTGGGCCTTCGGGTAACGAGCAGTACTTC	.	TRBJ2-7	.	TRBV29-1
CASSWSGGSEKLFF	TGCGCCAGCAGCTGGTCAGGGGGCAGTGAAAAACTGTTTTTT	TRBD1	TRBJ1-4	.	TRBV5-1
CAIRLGTGRDTEAFF	TGTGCCATCAGGCTAGGGACTGGTAGGGACACTGAAGCTTTCTTT	.	TRBJ1-1	.	TRBV10-3
CASSQTMGQGIYEQYF	TGTGCCAGCAGCCAGACTATGGGACAGGGGATCTACGAGCAGTACTTC	TRBD1	TRBJ2-7	once	TRBV14
CASSGTSPGELFF	TGTGCCAGCAGCGGGACTAGCCCCGGGGAGCTGTTTTTT	TRBD2	TRBJ2-2	.	TRBV9
CASSPEDRGGRYEQYF	TGTGCCAGCAGCCCCGAGGACAGGGGGGGACGGTACGAGCAGTACTTC	TRBD1	TRBJ2-7	.	TRBV14
CASSYAGEGFGEQFF	TGTGCCAGCAGTTACGCGGGAGAAGGGTTTGGTGAGCAGTTCTTC	TRBD2	TRBJ2-1	.	TRBV6-6
CASNTRGGNNEQFF	TGTGCCAGCAATACTAGGGGGGGCAACAATGAGCAGTTCTTC	.	TRBJ2-1	.	TRBV6-1